By proportion, the clone carrying this TCR beta chain is medium-sized. Sequencing was performed with immunoSEQ multiplex PCR; in TCRdb, only in-frame clones are kept and a portion is missing. In the table there are around 14,000 clones, approximately 30% of which are singletons. Germline CDR1 is SGHNT and CDR2 is YYREEE (reference sequence). The CDR3 extends over 16 amino acids. V lost 0 bases, J lost 3 bases, and 15 bases lay in between. Responders labeled with CFSE (200,000) were plated with 200,000 irradiated, violet-dye-labeled stimulators. The data are from a study of graft-versus-host responses after intestinal transplantation.

This rearrangement joins TRBV5-4 to TRBJ1-2; the D gene is possibly TRBD1 (5 bases). Source: alloreactive CD4+ T cells from a mixed lymphocyte reaction culture, taken before intestinal transplant. Subset meaning: CFSE-low proliferating T cells sorted from roughly six-day pre-transplant mixed lymphocyte reaction (GvH or HvG direction). The sequence came from a human patient who received an intestinal transplant. The CDR3: CASSLVIGQGYYGYTF. The CDR3 region has the DNA TGTGCCAGCAGCTTGGTGATAGGGCAGGGTTACTATGGCTACACCTTC.